The clone carrying this T cell receptor beta chain was observed a single time. Its specificity is unknown. The repertoire was sequenced with immunoSEQ multiplex PCR; TCRdb's copy has only in-frame clones and lacks some. The sample has 130,000 to 150,000 clones, approximately 84% seen once. CDR3 length equals 14 residues. From germline, CDR1 is MNHEY and CDR2 SVGAGI. Between the trimmed V and J ends, which lost 2 bases and 5 bases, there was a span of 12 bases. This entry belongs to a study of cytomegalovirus exposure and HLA in healthy donors. Study conclusions and caveats: The finding came from a later analysis; first-cohort TCR clusters tended to co-occur in the 130 or so validation repertoires.

Sequencing used PBMCs. The clonotype comes from a woman in her 30s in good health and CMV-seronegative. The rearrangement links TRBV6-5 to TRBJ1-1; D is perhaps TRBD1 (6 bases). In DNA, the CDR3 is TGTGCCAGCAGTTACGATCCAGGGGTTACTGAAGCTTTCTTT. As protein: CASSYDPGVTEAFF.